The rows below give T cell receptor beta chains drawn from one sample of a study of CD8 T cells in ankylosing spondylitis. TCRdb re-derived calls from the 5' RACE reads in MiXCR, one entry per CDR3 protein. Here the sample spans 350,000 or so distinct CDR3 sequences, over 12% being singletons. The sequencing input was blood, either unsorted or a sorted T cell fraction (not recorded which). These TCRs come from a male donor with ankylosing spondylitis or in good health (not recorded which). Each CDR3 is given with its conserved first and last residue. The order of the fields is clone size, D gene, J gene, V gene, CDR3 protein, CDR3 DNA. The D gene is left open where the match is weak. For some rows the clone size is stated as once, few or many, or as a class when expanded; others skip it.

NA	TRBD2	TRBJ2-1	TRBV5-1	CASSSIPGLAGGPNEQFF	TGCGCCAGCAGCTCGATTCCGGGACTAGCGGGAGGGCCAAATGAGCAGTTCTTC
many	TRBD2	TRBJ2-5	TRBV18	CASSLLAGGSSLETQYF	TGTGCCAGCTCACTGCTAGCGGGAGGATCATCCCTGGAGACCCAGTACTTC
many	NA	TRBJ2-5	TRBV12-3/TRBV12-4	CASTVYQETQYF	TGTGCCAGCACCGTGTACCAAGAGACCCAGTACTTC
NA	NA	TRBJ1-4	TRBV4-1	CASSQESGTNEKLFF	TGCGCCAGCAGCCAAGAGTCAGGGACTAATGAAAAACTGTTTTTT
many	TRBD2	TRBJ2-1	TRBV5-1	CASSLTLAGGYNEQFF	TGCGCCAGCAGCTTAACACTAGCGGGAGGTTACAATGAGCAGTTCTTC
NA	NA	TRBJ2-1	TRBV5-5	CASSLRVAFNEQFF	TGTGCCAGCAGCTTACGCGTCGCCTTCAATGAGCAGTTCTTC
few	TRBD2	TRBJ2-2	TRBV12-3/TRBV12-4	CASSSTSAISTGELFF	TGTGCCAGCAGTTCGACTAGCGCGATTTCCACCGGGGAGCTGTTTTTT
NA	NA	TRBJ2-2	TRBV12-3/TRBV12-4	CASSLTGDERFSGELFF	TGTGCCAGCAGTTTGACGGGGGACGAAAGGTTTTCCGGGGAGCTGTTTTTT
many	NA	TRBJ1-2	TRBV20-1	CSARGGNYGYTF	TGCAGTGCTAGAGGGGGGAACTATGGCTACACCTTC
NA	NA	TRBJ2-3	TRBV6-2/TRBV6-3	CASAKPKSDTQYF	TGTGCCAGCGCTAAACCAAAGTCAGATACGCAGTATTTT
NA	TRBD2	TRBJ2-7	TRBV20-1	CSAREGGGSAYEQYF	TGCAGTGCTAGAGAAGGTGGCGGGAGTGCCTACGAGCAGTACTTC
few	NA	TRBJ1-6	TRBV12-3/TRBV12-4	CASSSNTGLGNSPLHF	TGTGCCAGCAGTTCGAATACAGGGTTAGGTAATTCACCCCTCCACTTT
many	TRBD2	TRBJ2-1	TRBV12-3/TRBV12-4	CASSGLAGGYYEQFF	TGTGCCAGCAGTGGACTAGCGGGAGGGTACTATGAGCAGTTCTTC
few	TRBD2	TRBJ2-1	TRBV12-3/TRBV12-4	CASSQGLAGYNEQFF	TGTGCCAGCAGCCAGGGACTAGCGGGCTACAATGAGCAGTTCTTC
many	NA	TRBJ2-7	TRBV10-2	CASSESRGTYEQYF	TGCGCCAGCAGTGAGTCAAGGGGGACGTACGAGCAGTACTTC
few	NA	TRBJ1-3	TRBV12-3/TRBV12-4	CASSGTVAGNTIYF	TGTGCCAGCAGTGGGACCGTGGCAGGAAACACCATATATTTT
many	NA	TRBJ2-7	TRBV5-1	CASSRDGSYEQYF	TGCGCCAGCAGTAGGGATGGGTCCTACGAGCAGTACTTC
few	TRBD2	TRBJ2-2	TRBV11-2	CASSQARGGALNTGELFF	TGTGCCAGCAGCCAGGCACGGGGGGGCGCTTTAAACACCGGGGAGCTGTTTTTT
NA	NA	TRBJ1-2	TRBV29-1	CSVGLSVGGYTF	TGCAGCGTTGGGCTGAGCGTTGGCGGCTACACCTTC
NA	NA	TRBJ2-3	TRBV4-2	CASSQDGGARTDTQYF	TGTGCCAGCAGCCAAGATGGCGGAGCAAGGACAGATACGCAGTATTTT
few	NA	TRBJ1-4	TRBV4-1	CASSQGLATNEKLFF	TGCGCCAGCAGCCAAGGACTAGCAACTAATGAAAAACTGTTTTTT
many	NA	TRBJ1-1	TRBV12-3/TRBV12-4	CASSFRMNTEAFF	TGTGCCAGCAGCTTCCGTATGAACACTGAAGCTTTCTTT
NA	TRBD1	TRBJ2-1	TRBV12-3/TRBV12-4	CTICLGRGRQGSYNEQFF	TGTACCATCTGTTTAGGTCGGGGCCGACAGGGATCCTACAATGAGCAGTTCTTC
NA	TRBD2	TRBJ2-1	TRBV20-1	CSATMGTSGDNGQFF	TGCAGTGCTACTATGGGGACTAGCGGGGACAATGGGCAGTTCTTC
NA	TRBD2	TRBJ2-7	TRBV5-1	CASAIAGVYEQYF	TGCGCCAGCGCGATAGCGGGAGTCTACGAGCAGTACTTC
NA	TRBD2	TRBJ2-2	TRBV7-2	CASSFGAGTNTGELFF	TGTGCCAGCAGCTTTGGAGCGGGGACGAACACCGGGGAGCTGTTTTTT
NA	NA	TRBJ1-4	TRBV4-1	CASSPYRGFNEKLFF	TGCGCCAGCAGCCCCTATAGGGGCTTTAATGAAAAACTGTTTTTT
few	NA	TRBJ1-5	TRBV16	CASSQSDRTVQPQHF	TGTGCCAGCAGCCAATCTGACAGGACTGTTCAGCCCCAGCATTTT
NA	TRBD2	TRBJ2-3	TRBV4-1	CASSQEGRSGSPTDTQYF	TGCGCCAGCAGCCAAGAAGGGCGTAGCGGGAGCCCCACAGATACGCAGTATTTT
NA	NA	TRBJ2-3	TRBV11-2	CASSLGQAIDTQYF	TGTGCCAGCAGCTTAGGACAGGCCATAGATACGCAGTATTTT
few	TRBD2	TRBJ2-4	TRBV29-1	CSAGGLAKNIQYF	TGCAGCGCGGGGGGACTAGCCAAAAACATTCAGTACTTC
NA	NA	TRBJ2-1	TRBV20-1	CSATQDSLYNEQFF	TGCAGTGCTACCCAGGACTCCCTGTACAATGAGCAGTTCTTC
few	TRBD2	TRBJ2-1	TRBV20-1	CSARDHSGGSYNEQFF	TGCAGTGCTAGAGACCATAGCGGGGGGTCCTACAATGAGCAGTTCTTC
few	TRBD2	TRBJ2-3	TRBV29-1	CSLRAGGRDTQYF	TGCAGCCTAAGGGCGGGAGGGAGAGATACGCAGTATTTT
few	TRBD1	TRBJ1-1	TRBV10-3	CAIRGQGGDTEAFF	TGTGCCATCAGGGGACAGGGAGGAGACACTGAAGCTTTCTTT
many	TRBD2	TRBJ2-2	TRBV13	CASSLRSGRANTGELFF	TGTGCCAGCAGCTTACGTAGCGGGAGGGCGAACACCGGGGAGCTGTTTTTT
many	NA	TRBJ2-5	TRBV14	CASSQDYRRNGRETQYF	TGTGCCAGCAGCCAAGATTATCGCAGGAACGGGAGAGAGACCCAGTACTTC
few	NA	TRBJ2-7	TRBV20-1	CSARDPLDRRQYF	TGCAGTGCTAGAGATCCTCTAGACCGCAGGCAGTACTTC
NA	TRBD1	TRBJ2-3	TRBV7-2	CASSPRGLGTDTQYF	TGTGCCAGCAGCCCTAGGGGGCTTGGCACAGATACGCAGTATTTT
NA	NA	TRBJ1-1	TRBV7-9	CASSYNLRGIRNTEAFF	TGTGCCAGCAGCTATAACCTTAGGGGCATTCGGAACACTGAAGCTTTCTTT
few	NA	TRBJ2-1	TRBV5-1	CASSLTGTDYNEQFF	TGCGCCAGCAGCTTAACCGGGACGGACTACAATGAGCAGTTCTTC
many	NA	TRBJ2-1	TRBV5-1	CASSLRAGDSNEQFF	TGCGCCAGCAGCTTAAGGGCAGGGGACTCGAATGAGCAGTTCTTC
few	NA	TRBJ2-7	TRBV20-1	CSARVPGDNSYEQYF	TGCAGTGCTAGAGTCCCGGGGGACAACTCCTACGAGCAGTACTTC
few	NA	TRBJ2-1	TRBV5-1	CASSLAQGSWQFF	TGCGCCAGCAGCTTGGCCCAGGGGTCCTGGCAGTTCTTC
many	NA	TRBJ2-1	TRBV7-8	CASSLGEGQSYNEQFF	TGTGCCAGCAGCTTAGGGGAGGGACAGAGTTACAATGAGCAGTTCTTC
few	NA	TRBJ1-2	TRBV12-3/TRBV12-4	CASSLRGRPYGYTF	TGTGCCAGCAGTTTGAGGGGACGGCCCTATGGCTACACCTTC
NA	TRBD2	TRBJ2-5	TRBV18	CASSPTSGVEETQYF	TGTGCCAGCTCGCCGACTAGCGGGGTCGAAGAGACCCAGTACTTC
NA	NA	TRBJ2-2	TRBV5-1	CASIHTGTTTGELFF	TGCGCCAGCATCCACACCGGGACAACCACCGGGGAGCTGTTTTTT
NA	NA	TRBJ2-1	TRBV4-2	CASSQGAGARNEQFF	TGTGCCAGCAGCCAAGGGGCGGGGGCGAGGAATGAGCAGTTCTTC
many	NA	TRBJ2-7	TRBV12-3/TRBV12-4	CASSFGLGRRINEQYF	TGTGCCAGCAGTTTCGGGTTGGGGCGGAGGATCAACGAGCAGTACTTC
NA	NA	TRBJ2-2	TRBV5-1	CASSLVDQGVGELFF	TGCGCCAGCAGCTTGGTCGATCAAGGGGTCGGGGAGCTGTTTTTT
NA	NA	TRBJ1-5	TRBV12-3/TRBV12-4	CASTQNPHQPQHF	TGTGCCAGCACCCAAAATCCCCATCAGCCCCAGCATTTT
many	NA	TRBJ2-1	TRBV10-3	CAISEWDNEQFF	TGTGCCATCAGTGAGTGGGACAATGAGCAGTTCTTC